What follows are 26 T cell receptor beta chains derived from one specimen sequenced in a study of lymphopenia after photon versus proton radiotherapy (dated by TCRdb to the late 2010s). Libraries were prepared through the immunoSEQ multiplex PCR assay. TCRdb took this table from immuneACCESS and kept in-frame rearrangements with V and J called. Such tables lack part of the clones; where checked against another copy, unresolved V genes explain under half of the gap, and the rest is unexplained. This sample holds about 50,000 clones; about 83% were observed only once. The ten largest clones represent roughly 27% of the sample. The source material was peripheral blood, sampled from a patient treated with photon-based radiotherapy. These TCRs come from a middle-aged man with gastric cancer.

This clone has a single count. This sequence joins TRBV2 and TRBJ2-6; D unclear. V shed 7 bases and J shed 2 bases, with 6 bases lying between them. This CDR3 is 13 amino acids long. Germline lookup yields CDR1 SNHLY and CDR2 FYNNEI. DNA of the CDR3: TGTGCCAGCACCGGTACTGGGGCCAACGTCCTGACTTTC. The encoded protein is CASTGTGANVLTF.

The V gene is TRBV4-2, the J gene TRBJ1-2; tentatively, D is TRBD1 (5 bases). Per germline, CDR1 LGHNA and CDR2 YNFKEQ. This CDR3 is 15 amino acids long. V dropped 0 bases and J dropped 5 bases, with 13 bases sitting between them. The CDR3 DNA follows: TGTGCCAGCAGCCAAGACCTTGGGGCGCCGTATGGCTACACCTTC. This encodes CASSQDLGAPYGYTF.

The CDR3 nucleotides are TGTGCCAGCAGTTTATACGGGACCTACACCGGGGAGCTGTTTTTT. Translated, it gives CASSLYGTYTGELFF. This rearrangement joins TRBV27 to TRBJ2-2; D is perhaps TRBD1 or TRBD2 (5 bases each). This CDR3 spans 15 amino acids. From germline, CDR1 is MNHEY and CDR2 SMNVEV (reference sequence). Trimming shortened V by 1 base and J by 3 bases, and 9 bases separated the two germline ends.

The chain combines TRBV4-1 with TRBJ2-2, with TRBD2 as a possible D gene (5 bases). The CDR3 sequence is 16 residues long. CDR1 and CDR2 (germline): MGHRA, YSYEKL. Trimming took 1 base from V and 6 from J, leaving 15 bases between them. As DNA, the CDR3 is TGCGCCAGCAGCCAAGTCAGCAGACGAGGGTCCGGGGAGCTGTTTTTT. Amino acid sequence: CASSQVSRRGSGELFF.

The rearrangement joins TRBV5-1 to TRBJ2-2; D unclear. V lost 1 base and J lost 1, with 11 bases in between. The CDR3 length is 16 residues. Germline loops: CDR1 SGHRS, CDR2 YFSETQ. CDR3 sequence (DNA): TGCGCCAGCAGCTTGCCTTCGCCGTTGAACACCGGGGAGCTGTTTTTT. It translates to CASSLPSPLNTGELFF.

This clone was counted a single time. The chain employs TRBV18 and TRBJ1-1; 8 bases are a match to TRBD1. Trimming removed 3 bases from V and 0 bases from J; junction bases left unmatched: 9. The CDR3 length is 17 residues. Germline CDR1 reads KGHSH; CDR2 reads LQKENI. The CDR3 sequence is CASSPWDRRLMNTEAFF. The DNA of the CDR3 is TGTGCCAGCTCACCTTGGGACAGGCGTTTGATGAACACTGAAGCTTTCTTT.

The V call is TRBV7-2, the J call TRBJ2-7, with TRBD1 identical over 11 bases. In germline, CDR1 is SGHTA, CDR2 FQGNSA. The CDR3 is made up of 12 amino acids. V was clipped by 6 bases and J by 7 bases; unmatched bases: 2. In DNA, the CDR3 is TGTGCCAGCAGGGGACAGGGGGGAGAGCAGTACTTC. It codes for CASRGQGGEQYF.

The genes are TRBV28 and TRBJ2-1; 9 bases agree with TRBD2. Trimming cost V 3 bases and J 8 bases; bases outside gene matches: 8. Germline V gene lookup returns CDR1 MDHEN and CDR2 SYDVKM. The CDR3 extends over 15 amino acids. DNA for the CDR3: TGTGCCAGCAGTTTGAGTAGCGGGAGTGGGGATGAGCAGTTCTTC. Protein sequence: CASSLSSGSGDEQFF.

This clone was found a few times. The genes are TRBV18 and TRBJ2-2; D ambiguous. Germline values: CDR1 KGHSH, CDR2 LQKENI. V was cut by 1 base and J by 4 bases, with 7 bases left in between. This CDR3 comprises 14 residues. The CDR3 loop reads CASSPQGSTGELFF. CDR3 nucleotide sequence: TGTGCCAGCTCACCACAGGGAAGCACCGGGGAGCTGTTTTTT.

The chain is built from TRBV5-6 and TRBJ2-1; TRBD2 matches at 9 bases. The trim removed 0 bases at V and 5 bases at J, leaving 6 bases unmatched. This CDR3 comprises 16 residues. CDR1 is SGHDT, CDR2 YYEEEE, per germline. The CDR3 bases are TGTGCCAGCAGCTTGGCCCTAGCGGGACGTCACAATGAGCAGTTCTTC. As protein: CASSLALAGRHNEQFF.

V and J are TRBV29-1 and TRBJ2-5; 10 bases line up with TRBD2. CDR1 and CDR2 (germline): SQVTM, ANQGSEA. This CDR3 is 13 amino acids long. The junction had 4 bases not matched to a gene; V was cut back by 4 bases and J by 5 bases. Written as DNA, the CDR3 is TGCAGCGTTGCTAGCGGGAGTTATGAGACCCAGTACTTC. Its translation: CSVASGSYETQYF.

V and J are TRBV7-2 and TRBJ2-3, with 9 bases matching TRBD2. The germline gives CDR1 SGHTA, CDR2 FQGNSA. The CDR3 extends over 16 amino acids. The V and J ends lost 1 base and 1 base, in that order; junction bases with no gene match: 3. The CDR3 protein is CASSLVAGAGTDTQYF. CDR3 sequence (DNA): TGTGCCAGCAGCTTAGTAGCGGGAGCAGGCACAGATACGCAGTATTTT. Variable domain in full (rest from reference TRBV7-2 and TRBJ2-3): GAGVSQSPSNKVTEKGKDVELRCDPISGHTALYWYRQSLGQGLEFLIYFQGNSAPDKSGLPSDRFSAERTGGSVSTLTIQRTQQEDSAVYLCASSLVAGAGTDTQYFGPGTRLTVL.

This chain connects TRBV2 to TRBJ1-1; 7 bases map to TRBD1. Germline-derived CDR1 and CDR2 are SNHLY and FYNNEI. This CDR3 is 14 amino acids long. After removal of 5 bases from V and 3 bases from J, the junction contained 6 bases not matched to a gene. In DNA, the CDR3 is TGTGCCAGCAGTTTTGGCCAGGGGGACACTGAAGCTTTCTTT. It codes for CASSFGQGDTEAFF.

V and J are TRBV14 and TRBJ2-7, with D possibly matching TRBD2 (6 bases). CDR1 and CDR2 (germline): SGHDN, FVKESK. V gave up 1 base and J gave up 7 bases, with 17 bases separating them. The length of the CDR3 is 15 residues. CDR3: CASSQGPLALWEQYF. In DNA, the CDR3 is TGTGCCAGCAGCCAAGGACCACTAGCCCTATGGGAGCAGTACTTC. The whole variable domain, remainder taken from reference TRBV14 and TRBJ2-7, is EAGVTQFPSHSVIEKGQTVTLRCDPISGHDNLYWYRRVMGKEIKFLLHFVKESKQDESGMPNNRFLAERTGGTYSTLKVQPAELEDSGVYFCASSQGPLALWEQYFGPGTRLTVT.

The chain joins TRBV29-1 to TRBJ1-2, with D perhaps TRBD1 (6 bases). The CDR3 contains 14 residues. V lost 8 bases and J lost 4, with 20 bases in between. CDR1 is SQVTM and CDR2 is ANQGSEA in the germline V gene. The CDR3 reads CSTRGGGDGYGYTF. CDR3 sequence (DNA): TGCAGCACCCGAGGGGGGGGCGATGGCTATGGCTACACCTTC.

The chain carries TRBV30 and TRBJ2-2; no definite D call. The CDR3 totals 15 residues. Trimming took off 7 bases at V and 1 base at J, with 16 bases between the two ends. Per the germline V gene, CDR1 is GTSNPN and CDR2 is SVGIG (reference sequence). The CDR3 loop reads CASPSPRLNTGELFF. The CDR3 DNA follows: TGTGCCTCCCCGTCCCCCAGGCTGAACACCGGGGAGCTGTTTTTT.

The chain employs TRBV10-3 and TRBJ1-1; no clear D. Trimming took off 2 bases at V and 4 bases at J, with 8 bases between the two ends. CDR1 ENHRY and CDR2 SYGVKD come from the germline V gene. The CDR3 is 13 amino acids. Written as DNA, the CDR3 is TGTGCCATCAGTGAGCAGGTGGGCACTGAAGCTTTCTTT. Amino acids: CAISEQVGTEAFF.

The DNA for the CDR3 is TGTGCCGGAAAGACACGACAGGGAGATAATGAAAAACTGTTTTTT. It yields the protein CAGKTRQGDNEKLFF. This chain connects TRBV2 to TRBJ1-4; 7 bases line up with TRBD1. Germline V gives CDR1 SNHLY, CDR2 FYNNEI. V lost 11 bases, J lost 4 bases, and 13 bases stayed unmatched. The CDR3 spans 15 residues.

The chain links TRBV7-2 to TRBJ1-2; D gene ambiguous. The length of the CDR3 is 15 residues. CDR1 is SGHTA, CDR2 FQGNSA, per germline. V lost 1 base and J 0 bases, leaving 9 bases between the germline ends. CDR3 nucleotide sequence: TGTGCCAGCAGCTTAGACCTACAAGCTAACTATGGCTACACCTTC. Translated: CASSLDLQANYGYTF.

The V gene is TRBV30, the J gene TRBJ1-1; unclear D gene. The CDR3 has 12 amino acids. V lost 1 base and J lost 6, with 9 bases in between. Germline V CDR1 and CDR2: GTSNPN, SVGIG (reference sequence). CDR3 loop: CAWSANGPEAFF. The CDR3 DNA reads TGTGCCTGGAGTGCCAATGGTCCTGAAGCTTTCTTT.

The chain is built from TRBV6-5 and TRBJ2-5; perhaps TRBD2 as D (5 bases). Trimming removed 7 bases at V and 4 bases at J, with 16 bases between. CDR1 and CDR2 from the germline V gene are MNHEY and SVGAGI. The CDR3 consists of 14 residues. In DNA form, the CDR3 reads TGTGCCAGCACGGGGAGCTTGCCAAGAGAGACCCAGTACTTC. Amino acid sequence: CASTGSLPRETQYF.

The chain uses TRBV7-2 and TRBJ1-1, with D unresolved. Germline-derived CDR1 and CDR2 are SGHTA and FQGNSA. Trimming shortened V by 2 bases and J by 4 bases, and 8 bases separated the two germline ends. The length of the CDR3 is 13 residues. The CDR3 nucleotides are TGTGCCAGCAGCTTAAGGAGGGCCACTGAAGCTTTCTTT. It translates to CASSLRRATEAFF.

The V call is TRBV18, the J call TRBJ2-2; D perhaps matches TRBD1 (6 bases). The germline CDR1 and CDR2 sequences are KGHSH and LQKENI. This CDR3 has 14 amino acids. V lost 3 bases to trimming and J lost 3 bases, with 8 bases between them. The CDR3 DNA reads TGTGCCAGCTCACCGGGGACATACACCGGGGAGCTGTTTTTT. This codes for CASSPGTYTGELFF.

In DNA form, the CDR3 reads TGTGCCAGCAGCCTCCAGTTTAACACTGAAGCTTTCTTT. Encoded protein: CASSLQFNTEAFF. The chain combines TRBV14 with TRBJ1-1; D unclear. The germline gives CDR1 SGHDN, CDR2 FVKESK. The V end lost 4 bases, the J end lost 2 bases, and 8 bases lay between the germline ends. This CDR3 contains 13 residues.

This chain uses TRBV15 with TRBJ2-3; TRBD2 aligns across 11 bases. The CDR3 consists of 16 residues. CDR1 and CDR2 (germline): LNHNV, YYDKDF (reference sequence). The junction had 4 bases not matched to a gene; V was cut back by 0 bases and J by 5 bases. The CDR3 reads CATSREASGRRDTQYF. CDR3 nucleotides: TGTGCCACCAGCAGAGAGGCTAGCGGGAGGAGAGATACGCAGTATTTT.

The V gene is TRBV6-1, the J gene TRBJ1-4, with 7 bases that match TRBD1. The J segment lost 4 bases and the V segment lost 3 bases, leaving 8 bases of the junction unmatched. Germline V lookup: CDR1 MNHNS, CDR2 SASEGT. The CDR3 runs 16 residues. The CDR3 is CASSDPSGQFNEKLFF. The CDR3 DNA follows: TGTGCCAGCAGTGATCCCTCGGGACAGTTTAATGAAAAACTGTTTTTT.